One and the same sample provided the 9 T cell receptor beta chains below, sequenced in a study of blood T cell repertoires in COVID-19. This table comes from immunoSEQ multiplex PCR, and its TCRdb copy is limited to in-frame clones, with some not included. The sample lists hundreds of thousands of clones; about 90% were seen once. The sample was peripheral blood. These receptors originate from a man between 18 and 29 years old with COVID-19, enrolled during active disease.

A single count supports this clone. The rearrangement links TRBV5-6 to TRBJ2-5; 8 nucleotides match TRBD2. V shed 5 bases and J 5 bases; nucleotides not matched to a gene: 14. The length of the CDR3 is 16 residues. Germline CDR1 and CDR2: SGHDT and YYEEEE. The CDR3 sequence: CASSSNFPGLGETQYF. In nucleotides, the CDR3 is TGTGCCAGCAGTTCAAATTTCCCGGGACTAGGGGAGACCCAGTACTTC.

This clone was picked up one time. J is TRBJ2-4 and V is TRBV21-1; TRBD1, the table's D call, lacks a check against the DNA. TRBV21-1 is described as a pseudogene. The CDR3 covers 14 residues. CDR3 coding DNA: TGTGCCAGCAGCAAAGCAGGGGGTAGGAACATTCAGTACTTC. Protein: CASSKAGGRNIQYF.

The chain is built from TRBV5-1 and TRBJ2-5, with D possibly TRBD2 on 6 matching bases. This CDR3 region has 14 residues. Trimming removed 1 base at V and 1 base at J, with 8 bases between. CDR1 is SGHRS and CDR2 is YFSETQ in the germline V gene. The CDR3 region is CASSLSTSQETQYF. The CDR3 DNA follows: TGCGCCAGCAGCTTGTCGACTAGCCAAGAGACCCAGTACTTC.

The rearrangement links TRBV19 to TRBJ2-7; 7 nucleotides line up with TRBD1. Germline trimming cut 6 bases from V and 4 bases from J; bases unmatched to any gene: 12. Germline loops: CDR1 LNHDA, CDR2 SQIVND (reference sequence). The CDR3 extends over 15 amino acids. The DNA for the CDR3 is TGTGCCAGTAGCACGGTACAGGGGAGCCCTTACGAGCAGTACTTC. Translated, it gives CASSTVQGSPYEQYF.

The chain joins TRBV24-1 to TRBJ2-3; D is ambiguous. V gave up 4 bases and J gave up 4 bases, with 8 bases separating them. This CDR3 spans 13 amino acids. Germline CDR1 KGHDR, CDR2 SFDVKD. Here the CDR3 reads CATSDPPADTQYF. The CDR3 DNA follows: TGTGCCACCAGTGACCCACCGGCAGATACGCAGTATTTT.

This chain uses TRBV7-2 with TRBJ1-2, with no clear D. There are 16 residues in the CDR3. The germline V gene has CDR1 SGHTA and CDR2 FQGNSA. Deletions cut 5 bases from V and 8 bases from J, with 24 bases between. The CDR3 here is CASSRYFLVTAEGYTF. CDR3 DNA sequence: TGTGCCAGCAGCAGATACTTCCTTGTGACTGCGGAAGGCTACACCTTC.

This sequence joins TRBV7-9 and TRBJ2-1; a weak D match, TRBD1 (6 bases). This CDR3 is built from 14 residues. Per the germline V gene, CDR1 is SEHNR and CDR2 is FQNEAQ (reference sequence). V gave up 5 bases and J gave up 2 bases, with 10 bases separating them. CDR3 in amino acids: CASSPPGAYNEQFF. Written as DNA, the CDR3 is TGTGCCAGCAGCCCGCCAGGGGCCTACAATGAGCAGTTCTTC.

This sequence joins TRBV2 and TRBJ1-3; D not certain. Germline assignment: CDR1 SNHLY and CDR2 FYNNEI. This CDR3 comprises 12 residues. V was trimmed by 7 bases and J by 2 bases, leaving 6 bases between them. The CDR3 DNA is TGTGCCAGCAAGCTGCCTGGAAACACCATATATTTT. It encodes CASKLPGNTIYF.

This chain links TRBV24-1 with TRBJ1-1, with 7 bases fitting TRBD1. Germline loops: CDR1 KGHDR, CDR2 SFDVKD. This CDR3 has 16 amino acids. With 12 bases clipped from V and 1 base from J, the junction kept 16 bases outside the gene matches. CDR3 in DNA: TGTGCCGCTTGCGACAGGGCTAGGTACCGGAACACTGAAGCTTTCTTT. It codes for CAACDRARYRNTEAFF.